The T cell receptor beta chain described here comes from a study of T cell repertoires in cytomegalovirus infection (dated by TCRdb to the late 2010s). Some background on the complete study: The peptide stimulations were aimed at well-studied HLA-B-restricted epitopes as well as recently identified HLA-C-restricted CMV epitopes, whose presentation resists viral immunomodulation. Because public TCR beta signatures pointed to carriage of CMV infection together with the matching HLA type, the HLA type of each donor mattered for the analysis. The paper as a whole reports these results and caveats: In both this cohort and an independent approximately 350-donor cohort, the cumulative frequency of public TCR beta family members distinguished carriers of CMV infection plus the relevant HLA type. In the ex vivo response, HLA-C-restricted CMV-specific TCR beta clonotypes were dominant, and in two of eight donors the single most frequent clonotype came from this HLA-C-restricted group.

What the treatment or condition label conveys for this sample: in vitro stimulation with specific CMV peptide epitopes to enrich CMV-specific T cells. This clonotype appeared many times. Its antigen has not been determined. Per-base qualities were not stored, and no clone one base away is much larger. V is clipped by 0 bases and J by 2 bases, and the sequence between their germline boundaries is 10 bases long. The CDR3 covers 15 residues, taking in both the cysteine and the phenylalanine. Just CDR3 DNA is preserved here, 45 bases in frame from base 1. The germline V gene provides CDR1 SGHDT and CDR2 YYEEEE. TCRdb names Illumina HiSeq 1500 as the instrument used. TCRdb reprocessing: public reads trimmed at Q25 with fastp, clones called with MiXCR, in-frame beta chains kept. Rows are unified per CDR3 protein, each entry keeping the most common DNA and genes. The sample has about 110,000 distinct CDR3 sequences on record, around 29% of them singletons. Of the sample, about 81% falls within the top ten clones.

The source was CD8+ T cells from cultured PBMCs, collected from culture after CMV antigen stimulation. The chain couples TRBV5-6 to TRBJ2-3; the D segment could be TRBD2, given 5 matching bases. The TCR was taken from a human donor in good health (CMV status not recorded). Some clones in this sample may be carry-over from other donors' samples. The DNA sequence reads TGTGCCAGCAGCTTGGAGGACTCCGACACAGATACGCAGTATTTT. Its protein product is CASSLEDSDTDTQYF.